These 8 T cell receptor beta chains were sequenced from one sample in a study of control samples from healthy donors and cancer patients. Clones were read by immunoSEQ multiplex PCR, and TCRdb kept only the in-frame ones, dropping some. The table has over 100,000 clones, roughly 92% seen once. The sample taken for sequencing was blood. The source is a man younger than 35 in good health.

This chain links TRBV4-1 with TRBJ1-2; no clear D. In germline, CDR1 is MGHRA, CDR2 YSYEKL. The CDR3 covers 15 residues. The V and J ends lost 1 base and 2 bases respectively, with 11 bases between them. The CDR3 region has the DNA TGCGCCAGCAGCCAAGGTCGAGCAGCGAACTATGGCTACACCTTC. It is translated as CASSQGRAANYGYTF.

This clone showed up just a few times. The chain links TRBV12-3 or TRBV12-4 to TRBJ1-4; D uncertain. The CDR3 consists of 13 residues. Deletions cut 4 bases from V and 8 bases from J, with 11 bases between. DNA of the CDR3: TGTGCCAGCAGTTCGGGGAGTAGGGAAAAACTGTTTTTT. The encoded protein is CASSSGSREKLFF.

The J gene is TRBJ2-2, the V gene TRBV11-3; 9 bases align to TRBD2. V gave up 0 bases and J gave up 7 bases; unmatched junction bases: 18. The CDR3 length is 20 residues. Germline V gene lookup returns CDR1 SGHNT and CDR2 YENEEA. For the CDR3, the DNA is TGTGCCAGCAGCTTAGAGAGCGGGGGGCCTAGGGAGACCCCATTCGGGGAGCTGTTTTTT. Translation gives CASSLESGGPRETPFGELFF.

This chain connects TRBV7-2 to TRBJ2-3; D is possibly TRBD1 or TRBD2 (5 bases each). Trimming took 0 bases from V and 4 from J, leaving 5 bases between them. This CDR3 contains 13 residues. Germline V gene sequence: CDR1 SGHTA, CDR2 FQGNSA. The CDR3 loop reads CASSLAGADTQYF. CDR3 in DNA: TGTGCCAGCAGCTTAGCGGGGGCAGATACGCAGTATTTT.

CDR3 coding DNA: TGTGCCAGCAGCCGAGGGCGGAGCGGGGGGGCTAGAGAGACCCAGTACTTC. It encodes CASSRGRSGGARETQYF. The rearrangement links TRBV11-2 to TRBJ2-5; the match to TRBD2 covers 10 bases. V was pared by 5 bases and J by 4 bases, with 13 bases of the junction left unmatched. The CDR3 length is 17 residues. Germline loops: CDR1 SGHAT, CDR2 FQNNGV. The full variable domain, its missing parts supplied by reference TRBV11-2 and TRBJ2-5, is EAGVAQSPRYKIIEKRQSVAFWCNPISGHATLYWYQQILGQGPKLLIQFQNNGVVDDSQLPKDRFSAERLKGVDSTLKIQPAKLEDSAVYLCASSRGRSGGARETQYFGPGTRLLVL.

The chain uses TRBV9 and TRBJ1-4; TRBD1 is a possible D gene (5 bases). CDR1 and CDR2 from the germline V gene are SGDLS and YYNGEE. The CDR3 loop spans 15 amino acids. Trimming left V 0 bases short and J 8 bases short, with 14 bases between. The CDR3 loop reads CASSVASGQGEKLFF. CDR3 DNA: TGTGCCAGCAGCGTAGCTTCGGGGCAGGGAGAAAAACTGTTTTTT.

V is TRBV11-2 and J is TRBJ1-2, with D possibly being TRBD1 (5 bases). The CDR3 is 13 amino acids. With 5 bases removed from V and 8 bases from J, the gap between germline ends came to 15 bases. Per the germline V gene, CDR1 is SGHAT and CDR2 is FQNNGV. CDR3 DNA sequence: TGTGCCAGCAGCCAAGCCAGGGATCGGGGCTACACCTTC. It specifies CASSQARDRGYTF.

V is TRBV4-2 and J is TRBJ1-4, with 7 positions matching TRBD1. Germline lookup yields CDR1 LGHNA and CDR2 YNFKEQ. J lost 4 bases, V lost 0 bases, and 2 bases had no gene match. The CDR3 totals 15 residues. CDR3: CASSQERQGNEKLFF. The CDR3 DNA is TGTGCCAGCAGCCAAGAAAGACAGGGTAATGAAAAACTGTTTTTT.